This TCR beta chain was recorded in a study of cytomegalovirus exposure and HLA in healthy donors. The study, taken as a whole, reports: Per a prior analysis, the majority of TCR beta V segments were productive roughly 87% or roughly 30% of the time. The authors excluded some V segments, including TRBV6-2 and TRBV6-3, as indistinguishable.

A multiplex PCR was run with 60 Vbeta primers and 13 Jbeta primers. Libraries were prepared by immunoSEQ multiplex PCR; TCRdb keeps only in-frame clonotypes and omits some of them. Here the sample spans some 140,000 clones, roughly four fifths being singletons. The CDR3 has 13 amino acids. Germline V gives CDR1 SSHAT, CDR2 FNYEAQ (reference sequence). In regard to this clone: What it binds is not known. The germline gene is not matched at one end of the junction; a read error may be the cause.

The chain employs TRBV7-7 and TRBJ1-1, with D uncertain. The origin of this receptor is a woman aged 40 to 50 in good health and CMV-seronegative. Input material: PBMCs. DNA for the CDR3: TGTGCTAGCAGCCCCGACATGAACACTGAAGCTTTCTTT. Translating it yields CASSPDMNTEAFF.